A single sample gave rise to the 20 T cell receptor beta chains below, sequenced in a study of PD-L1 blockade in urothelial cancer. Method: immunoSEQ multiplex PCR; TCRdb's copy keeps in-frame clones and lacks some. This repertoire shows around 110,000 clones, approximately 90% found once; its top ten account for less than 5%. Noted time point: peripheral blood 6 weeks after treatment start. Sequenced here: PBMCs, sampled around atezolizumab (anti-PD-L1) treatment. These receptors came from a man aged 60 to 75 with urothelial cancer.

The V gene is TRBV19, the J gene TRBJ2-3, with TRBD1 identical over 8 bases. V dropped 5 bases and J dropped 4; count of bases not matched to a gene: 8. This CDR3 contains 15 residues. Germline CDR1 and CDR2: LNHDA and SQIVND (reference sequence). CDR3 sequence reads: CASSPPGGASDTQYF. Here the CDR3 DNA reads TGTGCCAGTAGTCCACCAGGGGGCGCGTCAGATACGCAGTATTTT.

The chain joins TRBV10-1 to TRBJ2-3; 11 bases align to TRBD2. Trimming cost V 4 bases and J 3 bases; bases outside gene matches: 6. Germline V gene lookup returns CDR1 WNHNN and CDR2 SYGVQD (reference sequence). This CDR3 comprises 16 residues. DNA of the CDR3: TGCGCCAGCAGTGGAACTAGCGGGGGTGGAACAGATACGCAGTATTTT. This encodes CASSGTSGGGTDTQYF.

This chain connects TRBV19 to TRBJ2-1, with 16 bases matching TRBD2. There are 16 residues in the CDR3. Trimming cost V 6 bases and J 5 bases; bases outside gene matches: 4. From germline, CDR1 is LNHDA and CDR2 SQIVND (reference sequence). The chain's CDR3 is CASSGTSGRANNEQFF. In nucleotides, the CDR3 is TGTGCCAGTAGCGGGACTAGCGGGAGGGCGAACAATGAGCAGTTCTTC.

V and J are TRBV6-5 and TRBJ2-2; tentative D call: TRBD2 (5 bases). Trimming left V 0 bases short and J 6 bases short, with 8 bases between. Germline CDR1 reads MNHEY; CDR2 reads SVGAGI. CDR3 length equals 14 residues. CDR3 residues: CASSYSRGSGELFF. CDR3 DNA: TGTGCCAGCAGTTACTCGCGAGGGTCCGGGGAGCTGTTTTTT.

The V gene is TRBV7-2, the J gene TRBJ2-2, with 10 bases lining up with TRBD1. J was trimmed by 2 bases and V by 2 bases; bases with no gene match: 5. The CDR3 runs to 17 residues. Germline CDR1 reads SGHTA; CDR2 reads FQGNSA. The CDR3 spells CASSLTRQGANTGELFF. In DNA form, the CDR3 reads TGTGCCAGCAGCTTAACCAGACAGGGGGCCAACACCGGGGAGCTGTTTTTT.

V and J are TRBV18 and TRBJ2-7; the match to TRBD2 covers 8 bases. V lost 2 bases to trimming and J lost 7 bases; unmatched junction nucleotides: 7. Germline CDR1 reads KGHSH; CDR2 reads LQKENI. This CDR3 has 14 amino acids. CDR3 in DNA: TGTGCCAGCTCACCAACGGGAGGGCCTGGGGAGCAGTACTTC. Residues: CASSPTGGPGEQYF.

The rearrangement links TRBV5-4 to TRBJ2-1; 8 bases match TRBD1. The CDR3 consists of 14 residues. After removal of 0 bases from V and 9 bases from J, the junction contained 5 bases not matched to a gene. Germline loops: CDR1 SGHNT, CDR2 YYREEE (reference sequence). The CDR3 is CASSLATGGGEQFF. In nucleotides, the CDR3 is TGTGCCAGCAGCTTGGCCACAGGGGGAGGTGAGCAGTTCTTC.

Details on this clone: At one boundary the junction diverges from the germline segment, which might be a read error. CDR3 nucleotides: TGTGCCAGCAGTTTCCAGGGGTACCAGGAGACCCAGTACTTC. Its translation: CASSFQGYQETQYF. The chain has TRBV27 and TRBJ2-5, with D possibly matching TRBD1 (6 bases). This CDR3 comprises 14 residues. CDR1 MNHEY and CDR2 SMNVEV come from the germline V gene (reference sequence).

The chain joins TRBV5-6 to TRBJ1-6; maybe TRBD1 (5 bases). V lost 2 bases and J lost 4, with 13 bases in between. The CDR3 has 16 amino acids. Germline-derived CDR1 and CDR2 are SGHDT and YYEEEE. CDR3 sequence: CASSFGRAAYNSPLHF. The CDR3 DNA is TGTGCCAGCAGCTTCGGCAGGGCGGCGTATAATTCACCCCTCCACTTT.

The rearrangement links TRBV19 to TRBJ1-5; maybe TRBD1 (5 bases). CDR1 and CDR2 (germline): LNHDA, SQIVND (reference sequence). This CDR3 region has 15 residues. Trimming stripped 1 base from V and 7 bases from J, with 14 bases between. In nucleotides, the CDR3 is TGTGCCAGTAGTATAGTAGGGCGGGGGGTGCAGCCCCAGCATTTT. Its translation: CASSIVGRGVQPQHF.

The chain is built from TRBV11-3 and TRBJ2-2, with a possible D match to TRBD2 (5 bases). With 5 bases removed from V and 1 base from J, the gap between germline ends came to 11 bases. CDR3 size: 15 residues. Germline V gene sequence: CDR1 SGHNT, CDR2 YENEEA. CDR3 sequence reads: CASSPRTGNTGELFF. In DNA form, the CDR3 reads TGTGCCAGCAGCCCCAGGACTGGGAACACCGGGGAGCTGTTTTTT.

CDR3 amino acids: CASKTTGAYEQYF. In DNA, the CDR3 is TGTGCCAGCAAGACCACAGGGGCCTACGAGCAGTACTTC. The chain employs TRBV7-9 and TRBJ2-7; 7 nucleotides align to TRBD1. Germline values: CDR1 SEHNR, CDR2 FQNEAQ (reference sequence). The V segment lost 7 bases and the J segment 2 bases; nucleotides outside the gene matches: 5. The length of the CDR3 is 13 residues.

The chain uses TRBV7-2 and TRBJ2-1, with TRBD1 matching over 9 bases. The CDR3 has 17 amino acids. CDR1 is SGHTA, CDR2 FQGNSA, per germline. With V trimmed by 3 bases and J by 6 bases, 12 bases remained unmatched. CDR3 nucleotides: TGTGCCAGCAGCTTGCTCCCCCCGGGACAGGGTTCCAATGAGCAGTTCTTC. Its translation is CASSLLPPGQGSNEQFF.

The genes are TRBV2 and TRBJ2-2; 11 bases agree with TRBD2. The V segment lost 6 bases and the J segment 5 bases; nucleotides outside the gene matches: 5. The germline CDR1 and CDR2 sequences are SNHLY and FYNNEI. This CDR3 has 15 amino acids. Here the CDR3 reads CASRVLAGETGELFF. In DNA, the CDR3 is TGTGCCAGCAGAGTACTAGCGGGAGAGACCGGGGAGCTGTTTTTT. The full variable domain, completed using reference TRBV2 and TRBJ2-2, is EPEVTQTPSHQVTQMGQEVILRCVPISNHLYFYWYRQILGQKVEFLVSFYNNEISEKSEIFDDQFSVERPDGSNFTLKIRSTKLEDSAMYFCASRVLAGETGELFFGEGSRLTVL.

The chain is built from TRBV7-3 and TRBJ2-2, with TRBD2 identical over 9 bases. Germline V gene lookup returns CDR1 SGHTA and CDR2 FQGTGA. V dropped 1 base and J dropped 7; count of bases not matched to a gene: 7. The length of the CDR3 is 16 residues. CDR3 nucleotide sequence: TGTGCCAGCAGCTTAATAGCGGGAGACGGGAGCGGGGAGCTGTTTTTT. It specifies CASSLIAGDGSGELFF.

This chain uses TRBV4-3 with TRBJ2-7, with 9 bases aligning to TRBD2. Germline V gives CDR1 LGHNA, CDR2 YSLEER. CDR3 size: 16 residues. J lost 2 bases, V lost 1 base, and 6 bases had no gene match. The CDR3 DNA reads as TGCGCCAGCAGCCAAGCCACGGCGGGGGGGCCCTACGAGCAGTACTTC. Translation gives CASSQATAGGPYEQYF.

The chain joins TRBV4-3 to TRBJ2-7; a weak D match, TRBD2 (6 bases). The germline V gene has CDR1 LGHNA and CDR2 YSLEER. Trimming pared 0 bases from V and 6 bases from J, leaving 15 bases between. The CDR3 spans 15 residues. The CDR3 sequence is CASSQDGGGGREQYF. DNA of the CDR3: TGCGCCAGCAGCCAAGATGGTGGTGGAGGGCGCGAGCAGTACTTC.

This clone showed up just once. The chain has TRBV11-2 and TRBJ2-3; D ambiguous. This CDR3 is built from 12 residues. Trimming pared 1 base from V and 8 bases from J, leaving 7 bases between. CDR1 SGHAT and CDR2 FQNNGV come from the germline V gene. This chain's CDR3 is CASSLVRVTQYF. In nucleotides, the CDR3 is TGTGCCAGCAGCTTAGTCCGCGTTACGCAGTATTTT.

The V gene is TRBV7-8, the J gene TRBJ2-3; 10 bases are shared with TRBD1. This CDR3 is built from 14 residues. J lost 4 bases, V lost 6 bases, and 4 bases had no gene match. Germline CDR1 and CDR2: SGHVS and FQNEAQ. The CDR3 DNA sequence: TGTGCCAGCAGTGTCGACAGGGGGCCAGATACGCAGTATTTT. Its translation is CASSVDRGPDTQYF.

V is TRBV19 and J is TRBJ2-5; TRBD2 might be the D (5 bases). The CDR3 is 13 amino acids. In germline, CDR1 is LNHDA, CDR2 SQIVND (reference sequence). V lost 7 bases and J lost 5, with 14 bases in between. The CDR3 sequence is CASTPAPGETQYF. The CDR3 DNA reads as TGTGCCAGTACTCCGGCCCCGGGGGAGACCCAGTACTTC.